The 3 T cell receptor beta chains below all came from one sample that was sequenced in a study of PD-1 blockade in mismatch repair-deficient tumors. Libraries were prepared by immunoSEQ multiplex PCR; TCRdb keeps only in-frame clonotypes and omits some of them. The sample carries some 27,000 clones, 70% to 85% recorded once. Here the sequenced sample was PBMCs, taken before pembrolizumab treatment. The receptors originated from an adult with mismatch repair-deficient cancer.

This clone was seen only once. The rearrangement uses TRBV6-4 and TRBJ2-2; TRBD1 might be the D (5 bases). The V end lost 5 bases, the J end lost 1 base, and 8 bases lay between the germline ends. The germline CDR1 and CDR2 sequences are MRHNA and SNTAGT. The CDR3 loop spans 14 amino acids. The CDR3 bases are TGTGCCAGCAGTCGCCAGGGGAACACCGGGGAGCTGTTTTTT. The encoded protein is CASSRQGNTGELFF.

In DNA, the CDR3 is TGTGCCAGCAGCCAATGGACAGTCACAAACTATGGCTACACCTTC. Encoded protein: CASSQWTVTNYGYTF. The rearrangement uses TRBV4-2 and TRBJ1-2, with D maybe TRBD1 (6 bases). Trimming stripped 2 bases from V and 2 bases from J, with 12 bases between. The CDR3 has 15 residues. Germline CDR1 is LGHNA and CDR2 is YNFKEQ.

The rearrangement uses TRBV5-4 and TRBJ1-1; 8 bases fit TRBD1. Trimming took 4 bases from V and 3 from J; bases not matched to a gene: 11. Germline assignment: CDR1 SGHNT and CDR2 YYREEE (reference sequence). This CDR3 is built from 16 residues. The CDR3 DNA reads as TGTGCCAGCAGCCATGGACAGGGACCGGCGTACACTGAAGCTTTCTTT. Its protein is CASSHGQGPAYTEAFF.